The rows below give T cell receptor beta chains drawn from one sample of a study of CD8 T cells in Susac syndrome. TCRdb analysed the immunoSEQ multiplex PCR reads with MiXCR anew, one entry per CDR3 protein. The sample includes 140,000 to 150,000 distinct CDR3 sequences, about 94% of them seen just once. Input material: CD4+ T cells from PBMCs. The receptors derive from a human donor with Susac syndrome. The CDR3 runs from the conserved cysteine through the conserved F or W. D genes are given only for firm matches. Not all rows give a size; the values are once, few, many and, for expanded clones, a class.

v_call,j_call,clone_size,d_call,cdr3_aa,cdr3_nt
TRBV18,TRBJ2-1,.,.,CASSPGAGALSDEQFF,TGTGCCAGCTCACCAGGGGCGGGGGCGTTATCGGATGAGCAGTTCTTC
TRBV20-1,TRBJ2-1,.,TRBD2,CSAWDYPGNEQFF,TGCAGTGCTTGGGACTACCCCGGGAATGAGCAGTTCTTC
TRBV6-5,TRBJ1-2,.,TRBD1,CASSYTTEGARGYTF,TGTGCCAGCAGTTACACGACCGAGGGGGCGAGGGGCTACACCTTC
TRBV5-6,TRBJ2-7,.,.,CASSRGQIYEQYF,TGTGCCAGCAGCCGAGGACAGATCTACGAGCAGTACTTC
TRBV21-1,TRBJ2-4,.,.,CASRAENIQYF,TGTGCCAGCCGCGCTGAAAACATTCAGTACTTC
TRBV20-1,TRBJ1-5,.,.,CSAKGTAGQPQHF,TGCAGTGCAAAAGGGACCGCTGGTCAGCCCCAGCATTTT
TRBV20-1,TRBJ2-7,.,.,CSAPAGIGYEQYF,TGCAGTGCCCCCGCCGGGATCGGGTACGAGCAGTACTTC
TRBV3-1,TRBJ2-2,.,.,CASSQDLSGELFF,TGTGCCAGCAGCCAAGATCTCTCCGGGGAGCTGTTTTTT
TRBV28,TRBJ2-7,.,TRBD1,CASSSRQGRPYEQYF,TGTGCCAGCAGTTCCCGACAGGGGCGACCCTACGAGCAGTACTTC
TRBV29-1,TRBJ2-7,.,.,CSVNSGVHEQYF,TGCAGCGTCAACAGTGGGGTCCACGAGCAGTACTTC
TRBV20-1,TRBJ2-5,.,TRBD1,CSARRTGGEETQYF,TGCAGTGCTAGGCGGACAGGGGGCGAAGAGACCCAGTACTTC
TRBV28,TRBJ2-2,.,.,CASMVWGDGELFF,TGTGCCAGCATGGTTTGGGGTGACGGGGAGCTGTTTTTT
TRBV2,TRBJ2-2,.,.,CASSVIGTGELFF,TGTGCCAGCAGTGTTATAGGTACCGGGGAGCTGTTTTTT
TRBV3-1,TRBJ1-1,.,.,CASSSVRGTEAFF,TGTGCCAGCAGCTCGGTCCGGGGGACTGAAGCTTTCTTT
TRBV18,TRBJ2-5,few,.,CASSPAETQYF,TGTGCCAGCTCACCCGCGGAGACCCAGTACTTC
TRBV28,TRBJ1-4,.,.,CASRNTQGRNEKLFF,TGTGCCAGCAGAAACACACAGGGACGTAATGAAAAACTGTTTTTT
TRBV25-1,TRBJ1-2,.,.,CASSEIGARGYTF,TGTGCCAGCAGTGAAATTGGGGCGCGGGGCTACACCTTC
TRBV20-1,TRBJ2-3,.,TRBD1,CSALRQGVDTQYF,TGCAGTGCCCTAAGACAGGGGGTAGATACGCAGTATTTT
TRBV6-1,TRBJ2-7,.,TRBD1,CASSHNRGPNGEQYF,TGTGCCAGCAGTCACAACAGGGGCCCCAATGGGGAGCAGTACTTC
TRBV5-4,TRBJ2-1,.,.,CASSWTNNEQFF,TGTGCCAGCAGCTGGACTAACAATGAGCAGTTCTTC
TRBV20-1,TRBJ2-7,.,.,CSARRAGAEQYF,TGCAGTGCCCGTCGCGCGGGGGCCGAGCAGTACTTC
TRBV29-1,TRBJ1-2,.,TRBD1,CSVEYQGGYGYTF,TGCAGCGTTGAATATCAGGGGGGATATGGCTACACCTTC
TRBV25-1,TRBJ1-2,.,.,CAAGQGYGYTF,TGTGCCGCCGGGCAGGGCTATGGCTACACCTTC
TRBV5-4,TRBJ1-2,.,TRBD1,CASSRRDRGDYGYTF,TGTGCCAGCAGCCGAAGGGACAGGGGGGACTATGGCTACACCTTC
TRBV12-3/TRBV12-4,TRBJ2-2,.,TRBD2,CASSRGLASRELFF,TGTGCCAGCAGTAGAGGACTAGCAAGCCGGGAGCTGTTTTTT
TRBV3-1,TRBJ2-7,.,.,CASSRIDTEQYF,TGTGCCAGCAGCCGAATCGACACCGAGCAGTACTTC
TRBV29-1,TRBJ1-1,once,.,CSSDDRSGVEAFF,TGCAGCTCCGATGACAGGTCGGGTGTTGAAGCTTTCTTT
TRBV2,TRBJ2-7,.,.,CASSSGKISEQYF,TGTGCCAGCAGTTCGGGTAAGATAAGCGAGCAGTACTTC
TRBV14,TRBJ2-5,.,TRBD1,CASSNHRGLVQETQYF,TGTGCCAGCAGCAACCATAGGGGGCTGGTCCAAGAGACCCAGTACTTC
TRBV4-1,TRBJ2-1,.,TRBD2,CANPPIHRTSGKSEQFF,TGCGCCAACCCCCCGATACATAGGACTAGCGGAAAAAGTGAGCAGTTCTTC
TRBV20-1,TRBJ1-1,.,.,CSARDRRGNTEAFF,TGCAGTGCTAGAGATCGGCGGGGGAACACTGAAGCTTTCTTT
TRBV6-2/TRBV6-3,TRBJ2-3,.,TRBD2,CASRESGGANTQYF,TGTGCCAGCAGGGAAAGCGGGGGGGCCAATACGCAGTATTTT
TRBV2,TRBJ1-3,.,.,CASSQNGNTIYF,TGTGCCAGCAGCCAGAATGGAAACACCATATATTTT
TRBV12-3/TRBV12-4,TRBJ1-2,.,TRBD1,CASSRTGSNYGYTF,TGTGCCAGCAGTCGGACAGGGTCCAACTATGGCTACACCTTC
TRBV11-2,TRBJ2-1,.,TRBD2,CASSWGREGNNEQFF,TGTGCCAGCAGCTGGGGCCGGGAGGGGAACAATGAGCAGTTCTTC
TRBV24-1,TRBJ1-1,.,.,CATSDSAGSEAFF,TGTGCCACCAGTGATTCAGCCGGCTCTGAAGCTTTCTTT
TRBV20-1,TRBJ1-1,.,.,CSASLRQANTEAFF,TGCAGTGCTTCATTAAGACAGGCCAACACTGAAGCTTTCTTT
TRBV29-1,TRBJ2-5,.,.,CSVDFDRPQETQYF,TGCAGCGTTGATTTCGACAGACCTCAAGAGACCCAGTACTTC
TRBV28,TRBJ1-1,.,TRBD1,CASSLMWGQETNTEAFF,TGTGCCAGCAGTTTGATGTGGGGACAGGAGACGAACACTGAAGCTTTCTTT
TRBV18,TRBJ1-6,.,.,CASSPDRDSPLHF,TGTGCCAGCTCCCCAGACCGTGATTCACCCCTCCACTTT
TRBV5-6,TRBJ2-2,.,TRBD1,CASRQGQNTGELFF,TGTGCCAGCCGACAGGGACAGAACACCGGGGAGCTGTTTTTT
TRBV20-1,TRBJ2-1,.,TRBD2,CSARDPGLAVTNEQFF,TGCAGTGCTAGAGATCCCGGACTAGCGGTAACCAATGAGCAGTTCTTC
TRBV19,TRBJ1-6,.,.,CASSIEDSPLHF,TGTGCCAGTAGTATAGAGGATTCACCCCTCCACTTT
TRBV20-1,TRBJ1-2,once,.,CSASRDGPTNYGYTF,TGCAGTGCTAGTAGGGACGGACCAACTAACTATGGCTACACCTTC
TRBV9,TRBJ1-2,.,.,CASSVAGVNYGYTF,TGTGCCAGCAGCGTAGCAGGCGTGAACTATGGCTACACCTTC
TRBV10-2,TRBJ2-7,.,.,CASTNNRGSYEQYF,TGCGCCAGCACAAACAATAGGGGGTCCTACGAGCAGTACTTC
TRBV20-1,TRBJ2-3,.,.,CSARLANTDTQYF,TGCAGTGCTAGACTCGCGAACACAGATACGCAGTATTTT
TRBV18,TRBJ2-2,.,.,CASSPLPSGELFF,TGTGCCAGCTCACCACTTCCCAGCGGAGAGCTGTTTTTT
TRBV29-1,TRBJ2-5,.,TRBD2,CSVAYRGGETQYF,TGCAGCGTTGCCTATCGGGGAGGGGAGACCCAGTACTTC
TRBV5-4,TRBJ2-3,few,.,CASSRLTDTQYF,TGTGCCAGCAGCCGTCTTACAGATACGCAGTATTTT
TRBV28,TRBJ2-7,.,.,CASTLSSGRYEQYF,TGTGCCAGCACCCTCAGTTCAGGGCGATACGAGCAGTACTTC
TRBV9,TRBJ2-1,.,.,CASSVTAGGFYNEQFF,TGTGCCAGCAGCGTAACGGCAGGGGGGTTCTACAATGAGCAGTTCTTC
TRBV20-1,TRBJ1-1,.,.,CSASPGRETEAFF,TGCAGTGCTAGTCCCGGAAGGGAAACTGAAGCTTTCTTT
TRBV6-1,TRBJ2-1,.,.,CASLAGSPGVGYNEQFF,TGTGCCAGCCTGGCGGGATCCCCGGGGGTAGGATACAATGAGCAGTTCTTC
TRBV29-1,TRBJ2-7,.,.,CSVEKIGPLGVYEQYF,TGCAGCGTTGAAAAAATCGGGCCCCTGGGAGTCTACGAGCAGTACTTC
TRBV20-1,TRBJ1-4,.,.,CSAISEGLNEKLFF,TGCAGTGCTATTAGCGAGGGGCTTAATGAAAAACTGTTTTTT
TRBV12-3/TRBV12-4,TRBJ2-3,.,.,CASSWGMGPSTDTQYF,TGTGCCAGCAGTTGGGGGATGGGCCCTAGCACAGATACGCAGTATTTT